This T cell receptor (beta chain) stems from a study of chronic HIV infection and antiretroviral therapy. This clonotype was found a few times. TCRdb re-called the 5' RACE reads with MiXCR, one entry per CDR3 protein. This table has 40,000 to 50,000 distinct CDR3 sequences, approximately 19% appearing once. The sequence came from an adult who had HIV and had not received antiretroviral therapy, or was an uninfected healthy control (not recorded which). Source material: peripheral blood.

CDR3 nucleotide sequence: TGCAGCCCAAGGACAGGGCCCATGAACACTGAAGCTTTCTTT. Protein sequence: CSPRTGPMNTEAFF. V usage is TRBV29-1 and J usage is TRBJ1-1, with 8 nucleotides matching TRBD1. This CDR3 comprises 14 residues. Germline lookup yields CDR1 SQVTM and CDR2 ANQGSEA. The J segment lost 0 bases and the V segment lost 8 bases, leaving 8 bases of the junction unmatched.